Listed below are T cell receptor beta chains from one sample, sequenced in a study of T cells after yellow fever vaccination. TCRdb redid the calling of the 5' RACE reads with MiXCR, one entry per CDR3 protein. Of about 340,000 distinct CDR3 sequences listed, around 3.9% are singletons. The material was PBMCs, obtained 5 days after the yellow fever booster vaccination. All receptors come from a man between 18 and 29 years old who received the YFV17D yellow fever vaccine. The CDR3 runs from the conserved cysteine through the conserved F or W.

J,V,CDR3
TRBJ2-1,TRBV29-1,CSVEGGGNEQFF
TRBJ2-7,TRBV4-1,CASSYPGASSYEQYF
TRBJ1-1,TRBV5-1,CASSWDHTEAFF
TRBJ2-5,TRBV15,CATSRYSGGEETQYF
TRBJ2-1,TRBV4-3,CASSRGTGLGEQFF
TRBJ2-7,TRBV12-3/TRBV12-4,CASSSISYEQYF
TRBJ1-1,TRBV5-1,CASSISTGGAGGGEAFF
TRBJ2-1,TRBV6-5,CASRKRGWNEQFF
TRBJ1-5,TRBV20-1,CSADDGVNQPQHF
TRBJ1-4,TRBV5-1,CASSLSPNEKLFF
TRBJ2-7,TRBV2,CASSVSGTGRYEQYF
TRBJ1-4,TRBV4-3,CASSPGVTNEKLFF
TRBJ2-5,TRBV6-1,CASSEQWRGSETQYF
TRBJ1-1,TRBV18,CASSERSEAFF
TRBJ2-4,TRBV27,CASSFGSKNIQYF
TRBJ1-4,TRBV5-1,CASSLKTGDEKLFF
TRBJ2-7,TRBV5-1,CASSLESSRGEQYF
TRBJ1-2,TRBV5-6,CASSLERGATF
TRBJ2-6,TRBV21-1,CASSLWTRPSSGANVLTF
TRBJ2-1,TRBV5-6,CASSRGGDEQFF
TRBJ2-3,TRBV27,CASSSPSGGLDTQYF
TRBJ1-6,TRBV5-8,CASSLALGQGVRKPLHF
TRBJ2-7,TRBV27,CASSLSGFYEQYF
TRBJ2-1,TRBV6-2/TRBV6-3,CASRTGTSNSHEQFF